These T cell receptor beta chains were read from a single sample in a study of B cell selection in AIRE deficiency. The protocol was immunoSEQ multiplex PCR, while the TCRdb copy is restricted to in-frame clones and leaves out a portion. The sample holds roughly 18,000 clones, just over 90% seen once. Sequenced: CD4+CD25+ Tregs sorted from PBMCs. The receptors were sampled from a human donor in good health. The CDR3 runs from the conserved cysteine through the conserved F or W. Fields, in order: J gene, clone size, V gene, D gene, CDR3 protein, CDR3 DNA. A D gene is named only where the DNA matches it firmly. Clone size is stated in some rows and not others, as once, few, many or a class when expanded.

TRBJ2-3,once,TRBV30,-,CACRLDSTDTQYF,TGTGCCTGTCGACTAGATAGCACAGATACGCAGTATTTT
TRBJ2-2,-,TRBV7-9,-,CASIRSTGELFF,TGTGCCAGCATCCGGTCCACCGGGGAGCTGTTTTTT
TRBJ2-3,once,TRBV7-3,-,CASGLERGTDTQYF,TGTGCCAGCGGGCTAGAGAGGGGGACAGATACGCAGTATTTT
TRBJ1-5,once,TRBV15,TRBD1,CATSRVGTGGRYSNQPQHF,TGTGCCACCAGCAGAGTGGGGACAGGGGGCCGTTATAGCAATCAGCCCCAGCATTTT
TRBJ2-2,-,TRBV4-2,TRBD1,CASSRNRQGADTGELFF,TGTGCCAGCAGCCGGAACAGACAGGGGGCCGACACCGGGGAGCTGTTTTTT
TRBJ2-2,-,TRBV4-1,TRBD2,CASSQGLAGTKGELFF,TGCGCCAGCAGCCAGGGACTAGCGGGAACAAAAGGGGAGCTGTTTTTT
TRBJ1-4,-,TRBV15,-,CATSRRLARGRNEKLFF,TGTGCCACCAGCAGGAGGCTGGCTAGGGGAAGGAATGAAAAACTGTTTTTT
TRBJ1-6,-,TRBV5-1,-,CASRGGDGNSPLHF,TGCGCCAGCAGGGGAGGGGACGGTAATTCACCCCTCCACTTT
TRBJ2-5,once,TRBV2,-,CASSDWETQYF,TGTGCCAGCAGTGATTGGGAGACCCAGTACTTC
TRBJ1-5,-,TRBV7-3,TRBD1,CASSTGTGDYSNQPQHF,TGTGCCAGCTCGACCGGGACAGGGGACTATAGCAATCAGCCCCAGCATTTT
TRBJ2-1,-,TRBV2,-,CASMFGSSYNEQFF,TGTGCCAGCATGTTCGGGAGCTCCTACAATGAGCAGTTCTTC
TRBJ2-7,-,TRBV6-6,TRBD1,CASSFGTGGFYEQYF,TGTGCCAGCAGTTTCGGGACAGGGGGTTTCTACGAGCAGTACTTC
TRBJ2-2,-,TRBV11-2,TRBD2,CASSLAGLAGAGELFF,TGTGCCAGCAGCTTAGCGGGACTAGCGGGAGCCGGGGAGCTGTTTTTT
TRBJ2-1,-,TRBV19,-,CASREQGGNEQFF,TGTGCCAGTAGAGAGCAAGGCGGCAATGAGCAGTTCTTC
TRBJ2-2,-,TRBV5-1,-,CASSLELANTGELFF,TGCGCCAGCAGCTTAGAACTAGCGAACACCGGGGAGCTGTTTTTT
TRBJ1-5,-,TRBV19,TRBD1,CASSTRTRQGKQGYQPQHF,TGTGCCAGTAGTACCCGAACGAGACAGGGGAAGCAAGGTTATCAGCCCCAGCATTTT
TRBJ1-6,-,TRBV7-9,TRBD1,CASSFGQGFYNSPLHF,TGTGCCAGCAGCTTCGGACAGGGCTTCTATAATTCACCCCTCCACTTT
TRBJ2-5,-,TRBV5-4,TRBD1,CASSQRTGTETQYF,TGTGCCAGCAGCCAAAGGACAGGGACAGAGACCCAGTACTTC
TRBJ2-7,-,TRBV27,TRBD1,CASSLCPLGQGCEQYF,TGTGCCAGCAGTTTATGCCCGTTGGGACAGGGATGCGAGCAGTACTTC
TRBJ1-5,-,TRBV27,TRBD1,CASSKVVGTGLFGSNQPQHF,TGTGCCAGCTCGAAAGTAGTGGGGACAGGGTTATTTGGGAGCAATCAGCCCCAGCATTTT
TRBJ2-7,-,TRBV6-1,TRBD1,CASRRDRGYEQYF,TGTGCCAGCAGGAGGGACAGGGGCTACGAGCAGTACTTC
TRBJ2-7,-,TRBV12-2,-,CASRLTTICTEQYF,TGTGCAAGTCGCTTAACTACGATCTGCACCGAGCAGTACTTC
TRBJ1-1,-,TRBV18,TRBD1,CASSLGQGAQGVTEAFF,TGTGCCAGCTCACTCGGACAGGGGGCGCAAGGTGTCACTGAAGCTTTCTTT
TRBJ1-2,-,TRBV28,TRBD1,CASSFPGGVGGYTF,TGTGCCAGCAGTTTCCCAGGGGGCGTGGGCGGCTACACCTTC